The present TCR beta chain was sequenced within a study of OX40 agonist ivuxolimab in advanced cancers. With baseline, cycle 4 day 1, and cycle 7 day 1 as timepoints, blood was sampled. Study conclusions and caveats: The average count of expanded clones was higher among CD8+ T cells than among CD4+. Some of the nonresponding patients also showed low levels of normalized T-cell clonal expansion.

Points on this clone: The antigen is unknown.

CDR3 length: 16 residues. Germline V gene sequence: CDR1 SGHNT, CDR2 YENEEA. V gave up 4 bases and J gave up 4 bases; unmatched junction bases: 7. The protocol was immunoSEQ multiplex PCR, while the TCRdb copy is restricted to in-frame clones and leaves out a portion. The table records over 90,000 clones, 85% to 90% of them present only once. This specimen consisted of CD4+ or CD8+ T cells sorted from blood, obtained in a trial of the OX40 agonist ivuxolimab. The V call is TRBV11-3, the J call TRBJ2-5, with 12 bases aligning to TRBD1. The source is an adult with an advanced solid tumor such as melanoma, head and neck, liver or kidney cancer. The CDR3 spells CASSSVWDRGRETQYF. The CDR3 DNA is TGTGCCAGCAGCTCGGTTTGGGACAGGGGGCGAGAGACCCAGTACTTC.